Sequencing of this T cell receptor (beta chain) was carried out in a study of early T cells in non-severe SARS-CoV-2 infection. Study overall: Sequencing of unsorted whole blood was done on bulk RNA, leaving chains unpaired. The study, taken as a whole, reports: Anti-spike CD8 responses were favored by VDJdb matching, which missed private and CD4 specificities.

Unique molecular identifiers were affixed to single, distinct cDNA molecules. Each CDR3 protein gets one entry after TCRdb re-called the 5' RACE reads with MiXCR. Seen here are 20,000 to 25,000 distinct CDR3 sequences, 5.5% observed once, and the top ten hold 2.4%. The V end was cut by 3 bases, the J end by 0 bases, with 12 bases between. Germline CDR1 LNHDA, CDR2 SQIVND (reference sequence). CDR3 length: 17 residues. This clonotype was recorded many times. Antigen specificity is unknown. The clonotype originates from an adult who was a healthcare worker with PCR-confirmed SARS-CoV-2 infection or an uninfected control (not recorded which). V is TRBV19 and J is TRBJ2-6; TRBD2 might be the D (6 bases). Source material: whole blood. The CDR3 spells CASSIRDSNSGANVLTF. CDR3 DNA: TGTGCCAGTAGTATCCGGGACTCGAACTCTGGGGCCAACGTCCTGACTTTC.